A selection of T cell receptor beta chains follows, all from one sample in a study of T cell responses to AZD1222 COVID-19 vaccine. Sequenced by immunoSEQ multiplex PCR; TCRdb stores in-frame clones only, minus some. The top ten clones hold 11% of a sample with 150,000 to 200,000 clones, about 91% of them seen once. The source material was peripheral blood, sampled 28 days after the second AZD1222 dose. The receptor set was obtained from an adult who received the AZD1222 COVID-19 vaccine. Both conserved end residues are part of each CDR3. A D gene is named only where the DNA matches it firmly. Part of the rows lack a size; the others show once, few, many or a class for expanded clones.

size: NA; D: TRBD1; V: TRBV7-2; J: TRBJ2-7; CDR3: CASSRFNRGHYEQYF; DNA: TGTGCCAGCAGCCGCTTTAACAGGGGACACTACGAGCAGTACTTC
size: NA; D: TRBD1; V: TRBV5-1; J: TRBJ2-1; CDR3: CASSPGQETLRSYNEQFF; DNA: TGCGCCAGCAGTCCGGGACAGGAAACCCTCAGGAGCTACAATGAGCAGTTCTTC
size: NA; D: NA; V: TRBV7-6; J: TRBJ1-2; CDR3: CASSLSKLGNYGYTF; DNA: TGTGCCAGCAGCTTAAGCAAACTGGGGAACTATGGCTACACCTTC
size: NA; D: TRBD2; V: TRBV13; J: TRBJ2-1; CDR3: CASSLSGANYNEQFF; DNA: TGTGCCAGCAGCCTTAGCGGGGCGAACTACAATGAGCAGTTCTTC
size: NA; D: TRBD2; V: TRBV9; J: TRBJ2-5; CDR3: CASSVARLAGAQETQYF; DNA: TGTGCCAGCAGCGTAGCTCGACTAGCGGGGGCCCAAGAGACCCAGTACTTC
size: NA; D: TRBD2; V: TRBV5-6; J: TRBJ2-7; CDR3: CASSLLAGTYEQYF; DNA: TGTGCCAGCAGCTTGTTAGCGGGGACATACGAGCAGTACTTC
size: NA; D: NA; V: TRBV18; J: TRBJ2-2; CDR3: CASSPPNSRNGELFF; DNA: TGTGCCAGCTCACCACCGAATTCCAGGAACGGGGAGCTGTTTTTT
size: few; D: NA; V: TRBV6-5; J: TRBJ2-2; CDR3: CASRGVRDTGELFF; DNA: TGTGCCAGCAGGGGAGTTCGCGACACCGGGGAGCTGTTTTTT
size: NA; D: NA; V: TRBV6-1; J: TRBJ2-3; CDR3: CASRGGRVSTDTQYF; DNA: TGTGCCAGCAGGGGAGGACGGGTCAGCACAGATACGCAGTATTTT
size: NA; D: TRBD2; V: TRBV4-2; J: TRBJ2-3; CDR3: CASSQDWGGADTQYF; DNA: TGTGCCAGCAGCCAAGATTGGGGGGGAGCAGATACGCAGTATTTT
size: NA; D: TRBD1; V: TRBV9; J: TRBJ1-3; CDR3: CASSVATGAFSGNTIYF; DNA: TGTGCCAGCAGCGTAGCTACAGGGGCGTTCTCTGGAAACACCATATATTTT
size: NA; D: NA; V: TRBV5-5; J: TRBJ1-2; CDR3: CASSSSTGYGYTF; DNA: TGTGCCAGCAGCTCATCCACAGGGTATGGCTACACCTTC
size: NA; D: NA; V: TRBV19; J: TRBJ2-3; CDR3: CASSIARDSTITDTQYF; DNA: TGTGCCAGTAGTATCGCTCGGGACTCTACGATCACAGATACGCAGTATTTT
size: NA; D: TRBD1; V: TRBV11-2; J: TRBJ1-2; CDR3: CASSRTGGPYGYTF; DNA: TGTGCCAGCAGCCGGACAGGGGGCCCCTATGGCTACACCTTC
size: NA; D: NA; V: TRBV5-1; J: TRBJ1-1; CDR3: CASSLGRGMNTEAFF; DNA: TGCGCCAGCAGCTTGGGCAGGGGTATGAACACTGAAGCTTTCTTT
size: once; D: NA; V: TRBV5-1; J: TRBJ2-3; CDR3: CASSLLGRGPDTQYF; DNA: TGCGCCAGCAGCTTATTAGGCCGCGGTCCTGATACGCAGTATTTT
size: NA; D: NA; V: TRBV2; J: TRBJ1-1; CDR3: CASSVQGLRDTEAFF; DNA: TGTGCCAGCAGTGTCCAAGGGCTGAGGGACACTGAAGCTTTCTTT
size: NA; D: TRBD1; V: TRBV11-3; J: TRBJ2-3; CDR3: CASSSRTGESTDTQYF; DNA: TGTGCCAGCAGCTCCCGGACAGGGGAGAGCACAGATACGCAGTATTTT
size: NA; D: TRBD2; V: TRBV7-3; J: TRBJ2-3; CDR3: CASSLIGGATDTQYF; DNA: TGTGCCAGCAGCTTAATCGGGGGGGCAACAGATACGCAGTATTTT